The 25 T cell receptor beta chains presented below share a single source sample, sequenced in a study of blood T cell repertoires in COVID-19. TCRdb's table, derived via immunoSEQ multiplex PCR, lists solely in-frame clones and lacks some. The repertoire includes about 360,000 clones, more than 75% of them detected once, and 3% sits in the top ten. The sample comprised peripheral blood. The origin of the receptors is a human donor in a cohort sampled during active COVID-19.

J is TRBJ2-2 and V is TRBV7-6; 10 bases match TRBD2. The junction had 16 bases not matched to a gene; V was cut back by 0 bases and J by 0 bases. CDR1 SGHVS and CDR2 FNYEAQ come from the germline V gene. This CDR3 region has 22 residues. The CDR3 region has the DNA TGTGCCAGCAGCTTAGCAGCTAGCGGGGGCGACGATCAAATCGCGAACACCGGGGAGCTGTTTTTT. Amino acid sequence: CASSLAASGGDDQIANTGELFF.

Worth noting for this clone: In the same sample, other DNA sequences code for this CDR3. The chain joins TRBV15 to TRBJ1-4; D not certain. CDR3 length equals 15 residues. The germline V and J ends were trimmed by 1 base and 0 bases, with 6 bases remaining between them. The germline gives CDR1 LNHNV, CDR2 YYDKDF (reference sequence). The CDR3 region is CATSRVLATNEKLFF. CDR3 in DNA: TGTGCCACCAGCAGAGTACTTGCAACTAATGAAAAACTGTTTTTT.

The rearrangement links TRBV5-8 to TRBJ2-1; D is perhaps TRBD1 (5 bases). The CDR3 consists of 16 residues. V was trimmed by 1 base and J by 0 bases, leaving 11 bases between them. Germline V gives CDR1 SGHTS, CDR2 YDEGEE. The chain's CDR3 is CASSLRRQLSYNEQFF. The DNA of the CDR3 is TGTGCCAGCAGCTTGCGCCGACAGCTCTCCTACAATGAGCAGTTCTTC.

The chain recombines TRBV3-1 (or the pseudogene TRBV3-2) with TRBJ2-7; the match to TRBD2 covers 11 bases. V was clipped by 4 bases and J by 2 bases; unmatched bases: 4. The CDR3 is 15 amino acids. The germline V gene has CDR1 LGHDT and CDR2 YNNKEL (reference sequence). The CDR3 region has the DNA TGTGCCAGCAGCCCACTAGCGGGAGCAACCTACGAGCAGTACTTC. Translation gives CASSPLAGATYEQYF.

The chain joins TRBV28 to TRBJ1-5; 9 positions agree with TRBD1. This CDR3 has 17 amino acids. Germline V gives CDR1 MDHEN, CDR2 SYDVKM. J lost 6 bases, V lost 6 bases, and 15 bases had no gene match. CDR3 region: CASRRSTYRDRAQPQHF. The CDR3 DNA follows: TGTGCCAGCAGACGATCGACCTACCGGGACAGGGCTCAGCCCCAGCATTTT.

The chain links TRBV10-3 to TRBJ2-3; TRBD2 aligns across 10 bases. V shed 7 bases and J 4 bases; nucleotides not matched to a gene: 8. This CDR3 spans 15 amino acids. CDR1 ENHRY and CDR2 SYGVKD come from the germline V gene. CDR3 sequence (DNA): TGTGCCATCACTGAAGCGGGAGGGCCTTCAGATACGCAGTATTTT. Amino acids: CAITEAGGPSDTQYF.

The J gene is TRBJ1-5, the V gene TRBV5-6; no definite D call. V was trimmed by 2 bases and J by 0 bases, leaving 15 bases between them. Per germline, CDR1 SGHDT and CDR2 YYEEEE. The CDR3 extends over 17 amino acids. The CDR3 here is CASSFSGGSVSNQPQHF. In DNA form, the CDR3 reads TGTGCCAGCAGCTTCAGTGGCGGCTCCGTTAGCAATCAGCCCCAGCATTTT. Full variable domain (rest looked up from reference TRBV5-6 and TRBJ1-5): DAGVTQSPTHLIKTRGQQVTLRCSPKSGHDTVSWYQQALGQGPQFIFQYYEEEERQRGNFPDRFSGHQFPNYSSELNVNALLLGDSALYLCASSFSGGSVSNQPQHFGDGTRLSIL.

The gene calls are TRBV5-5 and TRBJ2-7; no clear D. V lost 4 bases to trimming and J lost 2 bases, with 16 bases between them. The CDR3 is 15 residues long. Germline values: CDR1 SGHKS, CDR2 YYEKEE (reference sequence). In nucleotides, the CDR3 is TGTGCCAGCAGCCTGACCGCTGAACAGCCCTACGAGCAGTACTTC. This encodes CASSLTAEQPYEQYF.

J is TRBJ1-2 and V is TRBV29-1; D is undetermined. The germline V gene encodes CDR1 SQVTM and CDR2 ANQGSEA. The CDR3 is made up of 14 amino acids. V was shortened by 0 bases and J by 10 bases, with 18 bases between the two germline ends. The CDR3 sequence is CSVEDSRSEGFYTF. The CDR3, as DNA: TGCAGCGTTGAAGATAGTAGGTCGGAGGGATTCTACACCTTC.

This clone showed up just a few times. The V call is TRBV28, the J call TRBJ2-7; 9 positions match TRBD2. The CDR3 extends over 15 amino acids. The germline CDR1 and CDR2 sequences are MDHEN and SYDVKM. V was clipped by 4 bases and J by 5 bases; unmatched bases: 9. The CDR3 loop is CASSSVAGVIHEQYF. DNA for the CDR3: TGTGCCAGCAGTTCCGTAGCGGGAGTTATCCACGAGCAGTACTTC.

V is TRBV9 and J is TRBJ2-2, with D tentatively TRBD1 (6 bases). The CDR3 covers 16 residues. V was pared by 0 bases and J by 3 bases, with 12 bases between. Looked up from germline, CDR1 is SGDLS and CDR2 is YYNGEE. The CDR3 loop reads CASSVGTAEYTGELFF. The CDR3 region has the DNA TGTGCCAGCAGCGTAGGGACAGCGGAATACACCGGGGAGCTGTTTTTT.

A word on this clone: Other DNA sequences in the sample encode the same CDR3. The chain is built from TRBV9 and TRBJ1-1; D uncertain. This CDR3 comprises 13 residues. Between the trimmed V and J ends, which lost 4 bases and 0 bases, there was a span of 7 bases. Looked up from germline, CDR1 is SGDLS and CDR2 is YYNGEE. The CDR3 here is CASSPPVNTEAFF. The DNA of the CDR3 is TGTGCCAGCAGCCCCCCCGTGAACACTGAAGCTTTCTTT.

The chain links TRBV9 to TRBJ1-6; possible D gene TRBD1, 6 bases. Germline V gives CDR1 SGDLS, CDR2 YYNGEE. Trimming stripped 4 bases from V and 3 bases from J, with 11 bases between. The CDR3 totals 15 residues. DNA of the CDR3: TGTGCCAGCAGCACCGAGGGGGTCTATAATTCACCCCTCCACTTT. This sequence encodes CASSTEGVYNSPLHF. Full variable domain (remainder filled in from reference TRBV9 and TRBJ1-6): DSGVTQTPKHLITATGQRVTLRCSPRSGDLSVYWYQQSLDQGLQFLIQYYNGEERAKGNILERFSAQQFPDLHSELNLSSLELGDSALYFCASSTEGVYNSPLHFGNGTRLTVT.

The J gene is TRBJ2-7, the V gene TRBV7-2; tentatively, D is TRBD2 (6 bases). Germline loops: CDR1 SGHTA, CDR2 FQGNSA. This CDR3 is 11 amino acids long. Between the trimmed V and J ends, which lost 1 base and 9 bases, there was a span of 7 bases. In DNA, the CDR3 is TGTGCCAGCAGCTTAGGAGCGGGGCAGTACTTC. Translated, it gives CASSLGAGQYF.

The J gene is TRBJ2-5, the V gene TRBV5-1; possible D gene TRBD2, 6 bases. The germline V gene encodes CDR1 SGHRS and CDR2 YFSETQ. The CDR3 is 14 residues long. Trimming shortened V by 0 bases and J by 1 base, and 7 bases separated the two germline ends. CDR3 bases: TGCGCCAGCAGCTTGGAGACTAGCCAAGAGACCCAGTACTTC. It translates to CASSLETSQETQYF.

The table lists this clone with a count of one. V gene TRBV7-3 combines with J gene TRBJ2-1; TRBD1 matches 7 bases. The ends lost 6 bases at V and 7 bases at J; junction bases unmatched: 6. The CDR3 covers 13 residues. Per germline, CDR1 SGHTA and CDR2 FQGTGA. The CDR3 nucleotides read TGTGCCAGCAGTGAGGGGGCGAATAATGAGCAGTTCTTC. It specifies CASSEGANNEQFF.

This clone was recorded once. The V gene is TRBV9, the J gene TRBJ2-7; maybe TRBD2 (5 bases). This CDR3 is built from 13 residues. With 0 bases removed from V and 3 bases from J, the gap between germline ends came to 7 bases. Looked up from germline, CDR1 is SGDLS and CDR2 is YYNGEE. The CDR3 DNA sequence: TGTGCCAGCAGCGTAGCTACTAGCTACGAGCAGTACTTC. This codes for CASSVATSYEQYF.

The CDR3 DNA is TGCGCCAGCAGCTTGCGACAGAGCTCTGGGGCCAACGTCCTGACTTTC. Its protein product is CASSLRQSSGANVLTF. The chain employs TRBV5-1 and TRBJ2-6; a possible D gene is TRBD1 (5 bases). V shed 1 base and J shed 0 bases, with 8 bases lying between them. CDR3 size: 16 residues. Germline lookup yields CDR1 SGHRS and CDR2 YFSETQ.

The V gene is TRBV20-1, the J gene TRBJ1-2, with TRBD1 matching over 7 bases. CDR1 is DFQATT and CDR2 is SNEGSKA in the germline V gene (reference sequence). With 3 bases clipped from V and 7 bases from J, the junction kept 14 bases outside the gene matches. This CDR3 is 15 amino acids long. Written as DNA, the CDR3 is TGCAGTGCTAGTTCGACAGGGATGGCCGGTGGTGGCTACACCTTC. Translated: CSASSTGMAGGGYTF.

The CDR3 sequence is CASSSSPLGSLDSNQPQHF. The CDR3 nucleotides are TGTGCCAGCAGCAGCTCACCTCTGGGCAGTCTTGATAGCAATCAGCCCCAGCATTTT. The J gene is TRBJ1-5, the V gene TRBV7-3; D is unclear. The CDR3 extends over 19 amino acids. V lost 5 bases and J lost 0, with 23 bases in between. In germline, CDR1 is SGHTA, CDR2 FQGTGA.

This clone ranks as large. The chain has TRBV4-2 and TRBJ2-5; 13 bases map to TRBD2. The trim removed 3 bases at V and 3 bases at J, leaving 4 bases unmatched. This CDR3 spans 16 amino acids. Germline CDR1 is LGHNA and CDR2 is YNFKEQ. The CDR3 reads CASSHSGTSGEETQYF. In nucleotides, the CDR3 is TGTGCCAGCAGCCATTCCGGGACTAGCGGGGAAGAGACCCAGTACTTC.

This clone was recorded only once. The V gene is TRBV3-1 (or the pseudogene TRBV3-2), the J gene TRBJ2-5; 12 bases agree with TRBD2. V lost 2 bases to trimming and J lost 10 bases; unmatched junction nucleotides: 14. Germline V gives CDR1 LGHDT, CDR2 YNNKEL (reference sequence). There are 17 residues in the CDR3. The DNA of the CDR3 is TGTGCCAGCAGCCAATACCGACTAGCGGGGGCCCCAGGGGACCAGTACTTC. It encodes CASSQYRLAGAPGDQYF.

This clone has a handful of counts. The rearrangement links TRBV5-1 to TRBJ1-1, with 7 positions matching TRBD1. CDR3 length: 15 amino acids. Germline V gene data show CDR1 as SGHRS and CDR2 as YFSETQ. Trimming at V came to 4 bases and at J to 2 bases, leaving 8 bases not matched to a gene. CDR3 protein: CASSRMTGRNTEAFF. The CDR3, as DNA: TGCGCCAGCAGCCGAATGACAGGGAGAAACACTGAAGCTTTCTTT.

V and J are TRBV6-5 and TRBJ2-1, with TRBD2 matching 12 bases. Germline CDR1 reads MNHEY; CDR2 reads SVGAGI. V gave up 6 bases and J gave up 7 bases; unmatched junction bases: 7. The CDR3 has 15 residues. The CDR3 coding sequence is TGTGCCAGCAGCGGCGGACTAGCGGGGCGAAATGAGCAGTTCTTC. Translation gives CASSGGLAGRNEQFF.

The rearrangement uses TRBV14 and TRBJ2-6, with TRBD2 as a possible D gene (7 bases). The germline V and J ends were trimmed by 3 bases and 0 bases, with 12 bases remaining between them. The V gene's germline CDR1 is SGHDN and CDR2 FVKESK. The CDR3 is made up of 17 amino acids. The CDR3 nucleotides are TGTGCCAGCAGCCACAGGGGACTAAGCTCTGGGGCCAACGTCCTGACTTTC. It yields the protein CASSHRGLSSGANVLTF.